The clone carrying this TCR beta chain was counted ten times or more. Its matching antigen is unknown. TCRdb analysed the RT-PCR reads with MiXCR anew, one entry per CDR3 protein. The top ten hold roughly a tenth of the sample, which has about 800,000 distinct CDR3 sequences, about 20% seen once. The sample comes from a study of response to subunit inactivated influenza vaccine. Findings and caveats of the study: Each seasonal influenza vaccination recruits few new T cells, the authors suggested.

Here the sequenced sample was PBMCs from blood, taken roughly 5 days after vaccination. The receptor was derived from a man in his forties or fifties who received an inactivated influenza vaccine.

The CDR3 sequence: CASSTGSSGTSYEQYF. Written as DNA, the CDR3 is TGCGCCAGCAGCACGGGGTCGTCAGGGACCTCCTACGAGCAGTACTTC. The chain joins TRBV5-1 to TRBJ2-7; D tentatively fits TRBD1 or TRBD2 (5 bases each). The CDR3 totals 16 residues. CDR1 is SGHRS and CDR2 is YFSETQ in the germline V gene. V was cut by 4 bases and J by 0 bases, with 17 bases left in between.